The 11 T cell receptor beta chains below all came from one sample that was sequenced in a study of T cells in Graves' hyperthyroidism and ophthalmopathy. Amplified regions were TCR beta CDR3 sequences from RNA transcripts. A first-round RT-PCR of the TCR CDR3 used the HTBI primer set. In TCRdb, the multiplex PCR reads were re-called with MiXCR into one record per CDR3 protein. The sample lists nearly 600,000 distinct CDR3 sequences, 12% to 15% occurring once. Sequenced input: blood. These receptors came from a young woman with Graves' ophthalmopathy.

The chain carries TRBV25-1 and TRBJ2-2; D unresolved. The germline V and J ends were trimmed by 2 bases and 5 bases, with 6 bases remaining between them. Per germline, CDR1 MGHDK and CDR2 SYGVNS. The CDR3 spans 13 residues. The CDR3 protein is CASSEIGTGELFF. CDR3 DNA sequence: TGTGCCAGCAGTGAAATTGGGACCGGGGAGCTGTTTTTT.

In its sample, this clonotype was seen many times. This chain links TRBV6-2 or TRBV6-3 with TRBJ2-7; D may be TRBD2 (5 bases). The CDR3 is 14 residues long. The germline V gene has CDR1 MNHEY and CDR2 SVGEGT. V lost 4 bases and J lost 0, with 10 bases in between. The CDR3: CASSSDGLSYEQYF. DNA for the CDR3: TGTGCCAGCAGTTCCGACGGACTCTCCTACGAGCAGTACTTC.

This clonotype appeared a few times. This rearrangement joins TRBV29-1 to TRBJ2-7; D not resolved. Trimming left V 4 bases short and J 3 bases short, with 7 bases between. The CDR3 sequence is 11 residues long. Germline CDR1 is SQVTM and CDR2 is ANQGSEA. The DNA for the CDR3 is TGCAGCGTTGCGGGCGGCTACGAGCAGTACTTC. Translated, it gives CSVAGGYEQYF.

This clonotype was found many times. The chain combines TRBV6-2 or TRBV6-3 with TRBJ2-1; the match to TRBD2 covers 11 bases. This CDR3 region has 15 residues. J lost 4 bases, V lost 5 bases, and 4 bases had no gene match. Looked up from germline, CDR1 is MNHEY and CDR2 is SVGEGT. The DNA for the CDR3 is TGTGCCAGCAGTAAGACTAGCGGGATATACAATGAGCAGTTCTTC. Encoded protein: CASSKTSGIYNEQFF.

In its sample, this clonotype was seen many times. The gene calls are TRBV5-1 and TRBJ1-5; no clear D. There are 15 residues in the CDR3. From germline, CDR1 is SGHRS and CDR2 YFSETQ. Trimming left V 4 bases short and J 1 base short, with 12 bases between. The CDR3 region has the DNA TGCGCCAGCAGCCCCGCCGGAGGGAGCAATCAGCCCCAGCATTTT. Its protein product is CASSPAGGSNQPQHF.

This clonotype was detected a few times. The J gene is TRBJ2-3, the V gene TRBV10-3; weak D call: TRBD2 (6 bases). The CDR3 extends over 13 amino acids. The ends were cut back, 4 bases at V and 3 bases at J, with 8 bases in the middle. Germline lookup yields CDR1 ENHRY and CDR2 SYGVKD. This CDR3 is CAISVAGTDTQYF. The CDR3 DNA reads as TGTGCCATCAGTGTTGCGGGGACAGATACGCAGTATTTT.

This clonotype was picked up a small number of times. The chain joins TRBV4-1 to TRBJ2-7; unclear D gene. The germline CDR1 and CDR2 sequences are MGHRA and YSYEKL. The CDR3 runs to 15 residues. With 4 bases removed from V and 1 base from J, the gap between germline ends came to 14 bases. CDR3 DNA sequence: TGCGCCAGCAGCCCGACCCCGACGTCTTCCTACGAGCAGTACTTC. It specifies CASSPTPTSSYEQYF.

This clonotype was counted at least ten times. The chain uses TRBV7-9 and TRBJ2-1; 8 nucleotides line up with TRBD2. The CDR3 is 15 residues long. Germline CDR1 SEHNR, CDR2 FQNEAQ (reference sequence). J lost 6 bases, V lost 7 bases, and 11 bases had no gene match. CDR3 loop: CASIFGREGPNEQFF. The CDR3 coding sequence is TGTGCCAGCATCTTTGGACGGGAGGGCCCCAATGAGCAGTTCTTC.

V and J are TRBV9 and TRBJ2-1; D is unclear. The CDR3 is 15 amino acids. Germline CDR1 and CDR2: SGDLS and YYNGEE. V was shortened by 4 bases and J by 5 bases, with 16 bases between the two germline ends. The CDR3 coding sequence is TGTGCCAGCAGCCCTCCGACTGCTCCCGACAATGAGCAGTTCTTC. This sequence encodes CASSPPTAPDNEQFF.

In its sample, this clonotype was seen a few times. The chain recombines TRBV11-2 with TRBJ2-1; tentatively, D is TRBD2 (5 bases). From germline, CDR1 is SGHAT and CDR2 FQNNGV. Trimming took off 3 bases at V and 0 bases at J, with 21 bases between the two ends. This CDR3 is 19 amino acids long. The CDR3 spells CASSLGWARVGSSYNEQFF. DNA of the CDR3: TGTGCCAGCAGCTTGGGGTGGGCGCGGGTGGGGAGCTCCTACAATGAGCAGTTCTTC.

This chain links TRBV11-2 with TRBJ2-3; 10 nucleotides line up with TRBD1. Germline V lookup: CDR1 SGHAT, CDR2 FQNNGV. Trimming took 8 bases from V and 1 from J; bases not matched to a gene: 6. The CDR3 runs to 15 residues. This CDR3 reads CASQVGTGGTDTQYF. In nucleotides, the CDR3 is TGTGCCAGCCAGGTCGGGACAGGGGGCACAGATACGCAGTATTTT.